This T cell receptor beta chain originates from a study of blood T cell repertoires in COVID-19. Study in general: The United States, Italy and Spain provided the acute and convalescent COVID-19 samples. T cells, B-cell-depleted T cells, or PBMCs supplied cDNA or gDNA.

Profiling relied on immunoSEQ multiplex PCR, and the TCRdb table lists in-frame clones only, not all of them. The sample lists 120,000 or so clones; approximately 88% were seen once. This clone came up once. Looked up from germline, CDR1 is LNHDA and CDR2 is SQIVND (reference sequence). This CDR3 is built from 13 residues. J gave up 6 bases and V 2 bases, and 2 bases lay outside the gene matches. This chain links TRBV19 with TRBJ1-2; 8 bases fit TRBD1. The TCR was taken from a man aged 50-60 years with acute or convalescent COVID-19. The sample was peripheral blood. CDR3 in DNA: TGTGCCAGTAGTATACAGGGGGCAAATGGCTACACCTTC. It encodes CASSIQGANGYTF.